Listed here are 18 T cell receptor beta chains from one sample, sequenced in a study of CD8 T cells in Susac syndrome. RNA, at about 0.5 to 1 ug, was reverse transcribed with random hexamers. TCRdb re-derived calls from the immunoSEQ multiplex PCR reads in MiXCR, one entry per CDR3 protein. The repertoire holds approximately 100,000 distinct CDR3 sequences, with 92% as singletons. Material: CD8+ T cells from PBMCs. These receptors came from a human donor in good health.

V is TRBV6-5 and J is TRBJ1-5; D is unresolved. The CDR3 has 13 residues. Trimming shortened V by 0 bases and J by 6 bases, and 6 bases separated the two germline ends. Germline CDR1 and CDR2: MNHEY and SVGAGI. The CDR3 is CASSYSTFQPQHF. The CDR3, as DNA: TGTGCCAGCAGTTACTCCACCTTTCAGCCCCAGCATTTT.

The rearrangement joins TRBV7-9 to TRBJ2-7; no reliable D call. CDR3 size: 13 residues. Germline V gene sequence: CDR1 SEHNR, CDR2 FQNEAQ (reference sequence). Trimming removed 5 bases at V and 4 bases at J, with 12 bases between. The CDR3 DNA reads as TGTGCCAGCAGCCCATTAACAGAATACGAGCAGTACTTC. This codes for CASSPLTEYEQYF.

The J gene is TRBJ1-2, the V gene TRBV19, with 7 bases aligning to TRBD1. V lost 8 bases and J lost 5; bases outside the gene matches: 5. Per the germline V gene, CDR1 is LNHDA and CDR2 is SQIVND (reference sequence). This CDR3 comprises 12 residues. The CDR3 nucleotides are TGTGCCAGTGCGACAGGGAGGTATGGCTACACCTTC. Amino acid sequence: CASATGRYGYTF.

V is TRBV20-1 and J is TRBJ2-1, with 10 bases identical to TRBD2. The length of the CDR3 is 16 residues. V was pared by 1 base and J by 4 bases, with 7 bases of the junction left unmatched. Germline CDR1 and CDR2: DFQATT and SNEGSKA (reference sequence). CDR3 nucleotides: TGCAGTGCTAGAGGTGGGAGCGGGGGGGCTTACAATGAGCAGTTCTTC. It yields the protein CSARGGSGGAYNEQFF.

The chain employs TRBV19 and TRBJ1-5; TRBD1 is a possible D gene (5 bases). V was pared by 7 bases and J by 0 bases, with 22 bases between. The CDR3 runs to 18 residues. Germline V gives CDR1 LNHDA, CDR2 SQIVND (reference sequence). This chain's CDR3 is CASNLRSGIGYSNQPQHF. The CDR3 DNA sequence: TGTGCCAGTAACCTCCGATCAGGGATAGGATATAGCAATCAGCCCCAGCATTTT. The complete variable domain, with remaining parts taken from reference TRBV19 and TRBJ1-5, reads DGGITQSPKYLFRKEGQNVTLSCEQNLNHDAMYWYRQDPGQGLRLIYYSQIVNDFQKGDIAEGYSVSREKKESFPLTVTSAQKNPTAFYLCASNLRSGIGYSNQPQHFGDGTRLSIL.

The chain is built from TRBV5-8 and TRBJ2-2; no clear D. CDR3 length: 14 amino acids. CDR1 is SGHTS and CDR2 is YDEGEE in the germline V gene. Between the trimmed V and J ends, which lost 2 bases and 5 bases, there was a span of 10 bases. This chain's CDR3 is CASSFGGITGELFF. The CDR3 coding sequence is TGTGCCAGCAGCTTCGGTGGGATTACCGGGGAGCTGTTTTTT.

This chain connects TRBV3-1 to TRBJ1-5; TRBD1 matches at 10 bases. Germline loops: CDR1 LGHDT, CDR2 YNNKEL (reference sequence). V was pared by 4 bases and J by 3 bases, with 3 bases of the junction left unmatched. This CDR3 spans 15 amino acids. CDR3 bases: TGTGCCAGCAGCCTGGGACAGGGGCTCAATCAGCCCCAGCATTTT. This encodes CASSLGQGLNQPQHF.

The gene calls are TRBV7-2 and TRBJ2-7; D perhaps matches TRBD2 (6 bases). The CDR3 covers 14 residues. Trimming left V 5 bases short and J 3 bases short, with 14 bases between. The germline CDR1 and CDR2 sequences are SGHTA and FQGNSA. CDR3 loop: CASSPGGISYEQYF. The CDR3 DNA reads as TGTGCCAGCAGCCCCGGAGGGATCAGCTACGAGCAGTACTTC.

V usage is TRBV15 and J usage is TRBJ1-1; D is unresolved. CDR1 and CDR2 (germline): LNHNV, YYDKDF (reference sequence). The germline V and J ends were trimmed by 1 base and 3 bases, with 6 bases remaining between them. The CDR3 is 13 residues long. In nucleotides, the CDR3 is TGTGCCACCAGCAGAGGAGGGCACACTGAAGCTTTCTTT. This codes for CATSRGGHTEAFF.

V and J are TRBV14 and TRBJ2-1; TRBD2 matches 8 bases. J lost 8 bases, V lost 3 bases, and 12 bases had no gene match. CDR3 length: 16 residues. Germline-derived CDR1 and CDR2 are SGHDN and FVKESK. This CDR3 is CASSQMTSAGSHEQFF. CDR3 nucleotide sequence: TGTGCCAGCAGCCAGATGACTAGCGCCGGGAGTCATGAGCAGTTCTTC.

DNA for the CDR3: TGCGCCAGCTCCACTGACAGCGCGGGGTACGAGCAGTACTTC. Amino acid sequence: CASSTDSAGYEQYF. The chain joins TRBV10-2 to TRBJ2-7; possible D gene TRBD2, 6 bases. This CDR3 has 14 residues. The V gene's germline CDR1 is WSHSY and CDR2 SAAADI. Trimming removed 8 bases at V and 4 bases at J, with 18 bases between.

This clonotype was recorded many times. This rearrangement joins TRBV7-2 to TRBJ2-7; D is uncertain. The ends were cut back, 6 bases at V and 1 base at J, with 4 bases in the middle. The CDR3 is 11 amino acids. Germline CDR1 and CDR2: SGHTA and FQGNSA. The CDR3: CASSLSYEQYF. The CDR3 coding sequence is TGTGCCAGCAGTTTATCCTACGAGCAGTACTTC.

The CDR3 DNA reads as TGCGCCAGCAGCTTGGAGGGAGAGAGCTACAATGAGCAGTTCTTC. Its protein product is CASSLEGESYNEQFF. The chain carries TRBV5-1 and TRBJ2-1; tentative D call: TRBD2 (5 bases). This CDR3 has 15 amino acids. CDR1 is SGHRS, CDR2 YFSETQ, per germline. Trimming stripped 0 bases from V and 3 bases from J, with 10 bases between.

CDR3 nucleotides: TGTGCCAGCAGCCCACGGACAGGGAACTACGAGCAGTACTTC. As protein: CASSPRTGNYEQYF. The gene calls are TRBV11-1 and TRBJ2-7; 8 bases are shared with TRBD1. The CDR3 has 14 amino acids. The V and J ends lost 5 bases and 3 bases, in that order; junction bases with no gene match: 6. CDR1 is SGHAT, CDR2 FQDESV, per germline (reference sequence).

About this clonotype: The junction differs from germline at one of its ends, possibly a read error. The V gene is TRBV19, the J gene TRBJ2-2, with 13 bases identical to TRBD2. The germline V gene has CDR1 LNHDA and CDR2 SQIVND (reference sequence). The CDR3 spans 17 residues. The CDR3 loop reads CASSIGLAGVNAGELFF. Here the CDR3 DNA reads TGTGCCAGTAGTATCGGACTAGCGGGAGTGAACGCCGGGGAGCTGTTTTTT.

The chain is built from TRBV7-3 and TRBJ2-1, with D possibly TRBD1 on 5 matching bases. V was cut by 6 bases and J by 0 bases, with 9 bases left in between. Germline V gives CDR1 SGHTA, CDR2 FQGTGA. The CDR3 is 14 residues long. The CDR3 loop is CASSTDSSYNEQFF. In nucleotides, the CDR3 is TGTGCCAGCAGTACCGACAGCTCCTACAATGAGCAGTTCTTC.

V is TRBV11-2 and J is TRBJ1-5; possible D gene TRBD1, 5 bases. CDR3 length: 13 amino acids. Trimming removed 5 bases at V and 3 bases at J, with 8 bases between. Germline-derived CDR1 and CDR2 are SGHAT and FQNNGV. The CDR3 sequence is CASSPGHNQPQHF. The CDR3 DNA reads TGTGCCAGCAGCCCAGGGCACAATCAGCCCCAGCATTTT.

This clonotype was observed a single time. The gene calls are TRBV7-9 and TRBJ2-7, with a weak D call TRBD2 (5 bases). V lost 5 bases and J 2 bases, leaving 16 bases between the germline ends. Looked up from germline, CDR1 is SEHNR and CDR2 is FQNEAQ (reference sequence). There are 15 residues in the CDR3. CDR3 amino acids: CASSPTGMATYEQYF. In DNA, the CDR3 is TGTGCCAGCAGCCCAACCGGGATGGCAACCTACGAGCAGTACTTC.